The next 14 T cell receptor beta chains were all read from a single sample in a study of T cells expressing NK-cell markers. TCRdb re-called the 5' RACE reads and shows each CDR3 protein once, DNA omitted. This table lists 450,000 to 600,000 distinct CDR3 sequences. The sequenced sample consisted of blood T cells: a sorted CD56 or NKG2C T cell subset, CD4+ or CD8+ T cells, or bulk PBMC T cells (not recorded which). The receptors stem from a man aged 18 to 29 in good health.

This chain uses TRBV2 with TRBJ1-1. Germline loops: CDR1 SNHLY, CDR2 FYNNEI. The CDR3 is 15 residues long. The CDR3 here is CASSVKGGRNTEAFF.

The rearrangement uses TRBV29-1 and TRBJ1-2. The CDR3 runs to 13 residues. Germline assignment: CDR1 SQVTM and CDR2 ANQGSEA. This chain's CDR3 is CSVELDGLYGYTF.

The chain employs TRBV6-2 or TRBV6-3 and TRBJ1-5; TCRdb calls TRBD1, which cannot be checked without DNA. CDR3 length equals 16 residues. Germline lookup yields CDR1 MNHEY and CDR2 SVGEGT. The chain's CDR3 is CASSHKEGHLNQPQHF.

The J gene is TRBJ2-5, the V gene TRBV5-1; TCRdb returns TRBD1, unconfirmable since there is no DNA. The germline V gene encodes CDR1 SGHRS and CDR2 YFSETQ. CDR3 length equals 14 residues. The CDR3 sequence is CASSPQGGKETQYF.

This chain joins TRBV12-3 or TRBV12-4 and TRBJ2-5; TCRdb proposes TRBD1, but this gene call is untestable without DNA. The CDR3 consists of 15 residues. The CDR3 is CASSSPKQGQETQYF.

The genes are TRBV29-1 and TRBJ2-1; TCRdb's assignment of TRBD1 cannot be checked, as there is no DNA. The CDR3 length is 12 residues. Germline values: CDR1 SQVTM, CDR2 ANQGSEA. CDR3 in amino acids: CSVRGREGTGFF.

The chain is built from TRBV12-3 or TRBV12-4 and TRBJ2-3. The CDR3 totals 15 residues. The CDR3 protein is CASSLEVSGTDTQYF.

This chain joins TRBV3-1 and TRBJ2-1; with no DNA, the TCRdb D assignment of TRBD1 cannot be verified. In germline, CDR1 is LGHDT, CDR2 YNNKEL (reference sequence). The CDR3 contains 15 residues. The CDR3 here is CASSQERDRVDEQFF.

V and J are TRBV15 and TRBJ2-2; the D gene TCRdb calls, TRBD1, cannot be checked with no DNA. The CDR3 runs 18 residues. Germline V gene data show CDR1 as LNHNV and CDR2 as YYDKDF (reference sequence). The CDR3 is CATSRDPAGQGGTGELFF.

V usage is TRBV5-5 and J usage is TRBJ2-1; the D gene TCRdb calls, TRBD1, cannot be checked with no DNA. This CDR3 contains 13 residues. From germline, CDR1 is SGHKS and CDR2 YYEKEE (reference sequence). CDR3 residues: CASSDPGAFEQFF. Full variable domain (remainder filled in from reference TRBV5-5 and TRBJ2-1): DAGVTQSPTHLIKTRGQQVTLRCSPISGHKSVSWYQQVLGQGPQFIFQYYEKEERGRGNFPDRFSARQFPNYSSELNVNALLLGDSALYLCASSDPGAFEQFFGPGTRLTVL.

The CDR3 is CASSGLGVPKGNEQFF. The V and J genes are TRBV11-2 and TRBJ2-1; TCRdb's D gene call, TRBD2, goes unchecked for lack of DNA. Germline V gene data show CDR1 as SGHAT and CDR2 as FQNNGV. This CDR3 is built from 16 residues. Looking up the rest from reference TRBV11-2 and TRBJ2-1 gives the full variable domain: EAGVAQSPRYKIIEKRQSVAFWCNPISGHATLYWYQQILGQGPKLLIQFQNNGVVDDSQLPKDRFSAERLKGVDSTLKIQPAKLEDSAVYLCASSGLGVPKGNEQFFGPGTRLTVL.

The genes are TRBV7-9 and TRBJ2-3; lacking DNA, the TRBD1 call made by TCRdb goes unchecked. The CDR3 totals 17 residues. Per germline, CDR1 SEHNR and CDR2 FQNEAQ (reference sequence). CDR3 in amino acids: CASSSDWSRGRQDTQYF.

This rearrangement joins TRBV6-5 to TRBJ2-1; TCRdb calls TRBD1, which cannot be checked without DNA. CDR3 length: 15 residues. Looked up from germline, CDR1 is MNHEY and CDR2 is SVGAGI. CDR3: CASSYGWPGNNEQFF.

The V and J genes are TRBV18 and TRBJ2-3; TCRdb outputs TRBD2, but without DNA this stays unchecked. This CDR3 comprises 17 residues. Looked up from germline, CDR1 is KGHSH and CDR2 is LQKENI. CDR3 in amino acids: CASSPIAGGPGTDTQYF.